A selection of T cell receptor beta chains follows, all from one sample in a study of blood T cell repertoires in COVID-19. Sequencing used immunoSEQ multiplex PCR; TCRdb keeps in-frame clones, though not all of them. This table holds about 200,000 clones, 82% found once. Sequencing was performed on peripheral blood. The source is a woman of 80 years or more with COVID-19, enrolled during active disease. The CDR3 runs from the conserved cysteine through the conserved F or W. Only some rows state a clone size, as once, few, many or a class for expanded clones.

abundance	v_gene	CDR3aa
NA	TRBV5-6	CASSLVEVSTEAFF
NA	TRBV6-2/TRBV6-3	CASSYSRGTLSPRENIQYF
few	TRBV6-2/TRBV6-3	CASSTTGTYSNQPQHF
NA	TRBV24-1	CATSDTSDWELFF
NA	TRBV7-9	CASSPRGGTLTSEQYF
NA	TRBV20-1	CSARSGIEAFF
NA	TRBV28	CASSAQVPPETQYF
NA	TRBV5-1	CASSFSGKDTGELFF
NA	TRBV27	CASRTKQGIHGELFF
NA	TRBV7-2	CASSPGQGNYGYTF
NA	TRBV7-3	CASSLNPTGGRAEAFF
NA	TRBV7-8	CASSLERGWTRDRDSYEQYF
NA	TRBV19	CASSLVFSSGANVLTF
NA	TRBV7-9	CASPVTSGKNTGELFF
NA	TRBV15	CATSRDPGGASYGYTF
NA	TRBV2	CASSEAWGETEAFF
few	TRBV11-2	CASSSFNSPLHF
NA	TRBV5-1	CASSPIGGGNYGYTF
NA	TRBV2	CASSVGGSNQPQHF
NA	TRBV29-1	CSVAPREGSNYGYTF
NA	TRBV9	CASSVAPTGTNYGYTF
NA	TRBV18	CASSPGTGRDGYTF
NA	TRBV2	CASSERTVPSAQHF
NA	TRBV4-2	CASSQDRETQYF
NA	TRBV6-2/TRBV6-3	CASSLPGLVPIQYF
NA	TRBV7-2	CASSFSGDRFNGYTF
NA	TRBV2	CASSDAGQAYEQYF